The 11 T cell receptor beta chains listed next were all sequenced from one sample in a study of OX40 agonist ivuxolimab in advanced cancers. The protocol was immunoSEQ multiplex PCR, while the TCRdb copy is restricted to in-frame clones and leaves out a portion. The table records some 28,000 clones, 75% to 90% of them present only once. The source was CD4+ or CD8+ T cells sorted from blood, collected in a trial of the OX40 agonist ivuxolimab. The receptors come from an adult with an advanced solid tumor such as melanoma, head and neck, liver or kidney cancer.

The table lists this clone with a few counts. V gene TRBV6-6 combines with J gene TRBJ2-3, with 8 bases that match TRBD1. V gave up 6 bases and J gave up 0 bases; unmatched junction bases: 8. Germline V CDR1 and CDR2: MNHNY, SVGAGI (reference sequence). The CDR3 is 16 amino acids. CDR3 in amino acids: CASRTGVTTSTDTQYF. CDR3 bases: TGTGCCAGCAGGACAGGGGTCACCACTAGCACAGATACGCAGTATTTT.

The CDR3: CASSLASGLNNEQFF. The CDR3 nucleotides read TGCGCCAGCAGCTTGGCCTCGGGACTAAACAATGAGCAGTTCTTC. The genes are TRBV5-1 and TRBJ2-1; 7 nucleotides align to TRBD2. The germline V gene encodes CDR1 SGHRS and CDR2 YFSETQ. This CDR3 spans 15 amino acids. V gave up 0 bases and J gave up 5 bases; unmatched junction bases: 5.

This clone was detected once. CDR3 bases: TGTGCCAGCGGGTGGGTCTCCTACAATGAGCAGTTCTTC. Translated, it gives CASGWVSYNEQFF. The rearrangement uses TRBV27 and TRBJ2-1; no clear D. V shed 8 bases and J shed 0 bases, with 8 bases lying between them. Looked up from germline, CDR1 is MNHEY and CDR2 is SMNVEV (reference sequence). The CDR3 spans 13 residues.

V is TRBV27 and J is TRBJ2-7; no firm D call. The CDR3 runs 15 residues. The V end was cut by 4 bases, the J end by 4 bases, with 17 bases between. Germline CDR1 and CDR2: MNHEY and SMNVEV (reference sequence). The CDR3 nucleotides read TGTGCCAGCAGTTACGGTTGGGGATTCCAGTACGAGCAGTACTTC. It codes for CASSYGWGFQYEQYF.

The chain carries TRBV10-3 and TRBJ2-2; TRBD1 matches at 8 bases. CDR1 and CDR2 (germline): ENHRY, SYGVKD. This CDR3 contains 15 residues. After removal of 7 bases from V and 8 bases from J, the junction contained 12 bases not matched to a gene. The CDR3 region has the DNA TGTGCCATCAAGCAGGACAGGGTCGAGTCGGGGGAGCTGTTTTTT. Its translation: CAIKQDRVESGELFF.

The chain couples TRBV29-1 to TRBJ2-7; D is unresolved. Germline V lookup: CDR1 SQVTM, CDR2 ANQGSEA. Trimming removed 4 bases at V and 5 bases at J, with 18 bases between. CDR3 length: 14 residues. The CDR3 bases are TGCAGCGTTGGACCCCCAAATGTGAACCACGAGCAGTACTTC. Amino acid sequence: CSVGPPNVNHEQYF.

As concerns this clone: The identical CDR3 is also encoded by other nucleotide sequences in the sample. The J gene is TRBJ1-2, the V gene TRBV15; the D is unclear. The CDR3 runs 14 residues. Trimming removed 1 base from V and 4 bases from J, with 10 bases in between. In germline, CDR1 is LNHNV, CDR2 YYDKDF (reference sequence). The CDR3 nucleotides read TGTGCCACCAGCAGAGCTACGGACGGCTATGGCTACACCTTC. Translating gives CATSRATDGYGYTF.

This chain connects TRBV25-1 to TRBJ2-7; D may be TRBD1 (5 bases). Germline V gives CDR1 MGHDK, CDR2 SYGVNS. The CDR3 is made up of 11 amino acids. V was trimmed by 8 bases and J by 6 bases, leaving 11 bases between them. The CDR3 region has the DNA TGTGCCAGCCAAGCAGGGATCGAGCAGTACTTC. As protein: CASQAGIEQYF.

This chain uses TRBV15 with TRBJ1-3, with D tentatively TRBD1 (5 bases). The germline CDR1 and CDR2 sequences are LNHNV and YYDKDF (reference sequence). V shed 0 bases and J shed 3 bases, with 9 bases lying between them. CDR3 length: 15 amino acids. The CDR3 reads CATSRDRGGGNTIYF. The CDR3 nucleotides read TGTGCCACCAGCAGAGACCGCGGGGGTGGAAACACCATATATTTT.

This chain connects TRBV4-1 to TRBJ2-5; D could derive from TRBD1 or TRBD2 (5 bases each). The CDR3 is made up of 16 amino acids. Trimming stripped 0 bases from V and 5 bases from J, with 16 bases between. Germline V gene data show CDR1 as MGHRA and CDR2 as YSYEKL. Here the CDR3 DNA reads TGCGCCAGCAGCCAAGACGGGGCGGCCGGGATGGAGACCCAGTACTTC. Translation: CASSQDGAAGMETQYF.

This sequence joins TRBV7-8 and TRBJ2-2; tentative D call: TRBD2 (7 bases). The V and J ends lost 3 bases and 2 bases respectively, with 16 bases between them. Germline loops: CDR1 SGHVS, CDR2 FQNEAQ. The CDR3 runs 17 residues. The DNA of the CDR3 is TGTGCCAGCAGCTTCCCAAGGCGGGGGCCAAACACCGGGGAGCTGTTTTTT. It is translated as CASSFPRRGPNTGELFF.